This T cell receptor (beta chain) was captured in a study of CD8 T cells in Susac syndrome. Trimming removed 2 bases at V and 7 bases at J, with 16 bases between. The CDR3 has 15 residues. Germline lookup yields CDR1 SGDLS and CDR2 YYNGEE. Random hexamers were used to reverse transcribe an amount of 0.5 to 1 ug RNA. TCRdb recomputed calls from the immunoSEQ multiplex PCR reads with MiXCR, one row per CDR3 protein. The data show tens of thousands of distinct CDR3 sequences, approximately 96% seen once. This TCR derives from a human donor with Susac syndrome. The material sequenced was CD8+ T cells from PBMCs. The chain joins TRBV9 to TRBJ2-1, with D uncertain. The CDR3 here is CASSVEPRLGNEQFF. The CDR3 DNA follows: TGTGCCAGCAGCGTTGAACCCCGCCTCGGTAATGAGCAGTTCTTC.